The rows below give T cell receptor beta chains drawn from one sample of a study of shared clonotypes between healthy human individuals. The data were produced by immunoSEQ multiplex PCR, yet TCRdb's version contains in-frame clones alone and is incomplete. The table shows about 2.2 million clones, with roughly 95% occurring only once. The sequencing input was naive CD8+ T cells from PBMCs. These receptor sequences come from a man younger than 35 in good health. Some clones in this sample may be carry-over from other donors' samples. Each CDR3 is given with its conserved first and last residue. D genes are given only for firm matches. The size of a clone is reported for some rows only, either as once, few or many, or as a class for expanded clones.

clone_size: NA; j_call: TRBJ2-1; cdr3_length: 16; v_call: TRBV5-1; d_call: NA; cdr3_aa: CASSPAGVMINNEQFF; cdr3_nt: TGCGCCAGCAGCCCGGCCGGGGTCATGATAAACAATGAGCAGTTCTTC
clone_size: NA; j_call: TRBJ2-2; cdr3_length: 16; v_call: TRBV7-9; d_call: TRBD1; cdr3_aa: CASSLRWDRGSGELFF; cdr3_nt: TGTGCCAGCAGCCTACGGTGGGACAGGGGATCCGGGGAGCTGTTTTTT
clone_size: NA; j_call: TRBJ2-7; cdr3_length: 14; v_call: TRBV6-5; d_call: TRBD1; cdr3_aa: CASGQGAGPYEQYF; cdr3_nt: TGTGCCAGCGGCCAGGGGGCAGGGCCCTACGAGCAGTACTTC
clone_size: NA; j_call: TRBJ2-3; cdr3_length: 15; v_call: TRBV7-9; d_call: TRBD2; cdr3_aa: CASTDGLAGTDTQYF; cdr3_nt: TGTGCCAGCACCGACGGACTAGCGGGTACAGATACGCAGTATTTT
clone_size: NA; j_call: TRBJ2-7; cdr3_length: 13; v_call: TRBV27; d_call: NA; cdr3_aa: CASTPGALYEQYF; cdr3_nt: TGTGCCAGCACCCCAGGGGCGCTATACGAGCAGTACTTC
clone_size: NA; j_call: TRBJ2-7; cdr3_length: 13; v_call: TRBV28; d_call: TRBD1; cdr3_aa: CAPFARTGNEQYF; cdr3_nt: TGTGCCCCCTTCGCACGGACAGGGAACGAGCAGTACTTC
clone_size: NA; j_call: TRBJ2-1; cdr3_length: 13; v_call: TRBV6-5; d_call: NA; cdr3_aa: CASSYSYGFEQFF; cdr3_nt: TGTGCCAGCAGTTACTCGTACGGGTTTGAGCAGTTCTTC
clone_size: NA; j_call: TRBJ2-7; cdr3_length: 13; v_call: TRBV6-5; d_call: TRBD1; cdr3_aa: CASSGQGAGEQYF; cdr3_nt: TGTGCCAGCAGCGGACAGGGGGCAGGGGAGCAGTACTTC
clone_size: NA; j_call: TRBJ2-2; cdr3_length: 12; v_call: TRBV4-3; d_call: NA; cdr3_aa: CASSQSPGELFF; cdr3_nt: TGCGCCAGCAGCCAAAGCCCCGGGGAGCTGTTTTTT
clone_size: once; j_call: TRBJ1-3; cdr3_length: 15; v_call: TRBV11-2; d_call: NA; cdr3_aa: CASSTGTYSGNTIYF; cdr3_nt: TGTGCCAGCAGCACCGGGACATACTCTGGAAACACCATATATTTT
clone_size: NA; j_call: TRBJ1-5; cdr3_length: 17; v_call: TRBV4-1; d_call: NA; cdr3_aa: CASSQDGGAGRNQPQHF; cdr3_nt: TGCGCCAGCAGCCAGGACGGGGGAGCGGGTCGCAATCAGCCCCAGCATTTT
clone_size: NA; j_call: TRBJ2-7; cdr3_length: 12; v_call: TRBV7-9; d_call: NA; cdr3_aa: CASSSRQDEQYF; cdr3_nt: TGTGCCAGCAGCTCCCGACAGGACGAGCAGTACTTC
clone_size: NA; j_call: TRBJ2-1; cdr3_length: 16; v_call: TRBV19; d_call: TRBD2; cdr3_aa: CASRRLREDSYNEQFF; cdr3_nt: TGTGCCAGTAGGAGGTTACGGGAGGACTCCTACAATGAGCAGTTCTTC
clone_size: once; j_call: TRBJ2-1; cdr3_length: 12; v_call: TRBV10-3; d_call: NA; cdr3_aa: CAILTAPHEQFF; cdr3_nt: TGTGCCATCCTCACCGCCCCCCATGAGCAGTTCTTC
clone_size: NA; j_call: TRBJ2-2; cdr3_length: 14; v_call: TRBV7-6; d_call: TRBD1; cdr3_aa: CASSPGQGPGELFF; cdr3_nt: TGTGCCAGCAGCCCCGGACAGGGTCCCGGGGAGCTGTTTTTT
clone_size: NA; j_call: TRBJ1-2; cdr3_length: 13; v_call: TRBV5-1; d_call: NA; cdr3_aa: CASSLPGIDGYTF; cdr3_nt: TGCGCCAGCAGCCTTCCCGGAATTGATGGCTACACCTTC
clone_size: NA; j_call: TRBJ2-2; cdr3_length: 20; v_call: TRBV5-1; d_call: TRBD2; cdr3_aa: CASSLALLAGGTENTGELFF; cdr3_nt: TGCGCCAGCAGCTTGGCCCTACTAGCGGGAGGGACTGAGAACACCGGGGAGCTGTTTTTT
clone_size: NA; j_call: TRBJ2-1; cdr3_length: 15; v_call: TRBV28; d_call: NA; cdr3_aa: CASSLGGGSYNEQFF; cdr3_nt: TGTGCCAGCAGTTTAGGAGGGGGCTCCTACAATGAGCAGTTCTTC
clone_size: once; j_call: TRBJ2-2; cdr3_length: 17; v_call: TRBV27; d_call: TRBD2; cdr3_aa: CASRLGTSGSDTGELFF; cdr3_nt: TGTGCCAGCAGGCTAGGGACTAGCGGGAGCGACACCGGGGAGCTGTTTTTT
clone_size: NA; j_call: TRBJ2-7; cdr3_length: 14; v_call: TRBV27; d_call: NA; cdr3_aa: CASSFTGSTREQYF; cdr3_nt: TGTGCCAGCAGTTTTACAGGCTCTACGAGGGAGCAGTACTTC
clone_size: NA; j_call: TRBJ1-1; cdr3_length: 13; v_call: TRBV5-1; d_call: NA; cdr3_aa: CASSFREHTEAFF; cdr3_nt: TGCGCCAGCAGCTTCAGGGAGCACACTGAAGCTTTCTTT
clone_size: NA; j_call: TRBJ1-2; cdr3_length: 14; v_call: TRBV7-8; d_call: TRBD1; cdr3_aa: CASSQTGGFYGYTF; cdr3_nt: TGTGCCAGCAGTCAGACAGGGGGCTTCTATGGCTACACCTTC
clone_size: NA; j_call: TRBJ2-1; cdr3_length: 15; v_call: TRBV5-1; d_call: TRBD1; cdr3_aa: CASSLAGGVYNEQFF; cdr3_nt: TGCGCCAGCAGCTTGGCAGGGGGAGTCTACAATGAGCAGTTCTTC
clone_size: NA; j_call: TRBJ2-1; cdr3_length: 15; v_call: TRBV5-1; d_call: TRBD2; cdr3_aa: CASSSGLADYNEQFF; cdr3_nt: TGCGCCAGCAGCTCCGGACTAGCGGACTACAATGAGCAGTTCTTC
clone_size: NA; j_call: TRBJ2-5; cdr3_length: 15; v_call: TRBV7-7; d_call: TRBD2; cdr3_aa: CASSTGLDPGETQYF; cdr3_nt: TGTGCCAGCAGCACGGGACTAGACCCGGGAGAGACCCAGTACTTC
clone_size: once; j_call: TRBJ2-5; cdr3_length: 12; v_call: TRBV19; d_call: NA; cdr3_aa: CASSIAGETQYF; cdr3_nt: TGTGCCAGTAGTATAGCGGGAGAGACCCAGTACTTC
clone_size: NA; j_call: TRBJ2-7; cdr3_length: 16; v_call: TRBV11-1; d_call: NA; cdr3_aa: CASSFGESGYAYEQYF; cdr3_nt: TGTGCCAGCAGCTTTGGAGAAAGCGGTTACGCCTACGAGCAGTACTTC
clone_size: NA; j_call: TRBJ1-2; cdr3_length: 18; v_call: TRBV6-1; d_call: NA; cdr3_aa: CASSEKIREATGTYGYTF; cdr3_nt: TGTGCCAGCAGTGAAAAGATAAGAGAAGCGACAGGAACCTATGGCTACACCTTC
clone_size: NA; j_call: TRBJ1-2; cdr3_length: 13; v_call: TRBV27; d_call: TRBD1; cdr3_aa: CASKKTTGGGYTF; cdr3_nt: TGTGCCAGCAAGAAGACGACAGGGGGTGGCTACACCTTC
clone_size: NA; j_call: TRBJ2-2; cdr3_length: 13; v_call: TRBV7-3; d_call: NA; cdr3_aa: CASSPMGTGELFF; cdr3_nt: TGTGCCAGCAGCCCAATGGGCACCGGGGAGCTGTTTTTT
clone_size: NA; j_call: TRBJ1-1; cdr3_length: 14; v_call: TRBV6-6; d_call: NA; cdr3_aa: CASSYSYPNTEAFF; cdr3_nt: TGTGCCAGCAGTTACTCCTATCCGAACACTGAAGCTTTCTTT
clone_size: once; j_call: TRBJ1-1; cdr3_length: 13; v_call: TRBV5-1; d_call: NA; cdr3_aa: CASTGRLNTEAFF; cdr3_nt: TGCGCCAGCACTGGGCGGCTGAACACTGAAGCTTTCTTT
clone_size: NA; j_call: TRBJ2-3; cdr3_length: 14; v_call: TRBV7-2; d_call: TRBD2; cdr3_aa: CASSSTSATDTQYF; cdr3_nt: TGTGCCAGCAGCTCCACTAGCGCCACAGATACGCAGTATTTT
clone_size: NA; j_call: TRBJ2-7; cdr3_length: 13; v_call: TRBV7-9; d_call: NA; cdr3_aa: CASSLGQRNEQYF; cdr3_nt: TGTGCCAGCAGCTTAGGTCAGAGGAACGAGCAGTACTTC
clone_size: NA; j_call: TRBJ2-7; cdr3_length: 15; v_call: TRBV11-1; d_call: NA; cdr3_aa: CASSTRDLEGNEQYF; cdr3_nt: TGTGCCAGCTCCACACGGGACCTAGAGGGCAACGAGCAGTACTTC
clone_size: NA; j_call: TRBJ2-3; cdr3_length: 14; v_call: TRBV9; d_call: NA; cdr3_aa: CASTPGVMEDTQYF; cdr3_nt: TGTGCCAGCACCCCGGGAGTCATGGAAGATACGCAGTATTTT
clone_size: NA; j_call: TRBJ1-2; cdr3_length: 14; v_call: TRBV7-9; d_call: NA; cdr3_aa: CASSLVAAGYGYTF; cdr3_nt: TGTGCCAGCAGCTTAGTGGCAGCCGGCTATGGCTACACCTTC
clone_size: NA; j_call: TRBJ2-7; cdr3_length: 19; v_call: TRBV6-1; d_call: TRBD2; cdr3_aa: CASSEDGLAVRLGNYEQYF; cdr3_nt: TGTGCCAGCAGTGAAGACGGACTAGCGGTCCGATTGGGGAACTACGAGCAGTACTTC
clone_size: NA; j_call: TRBJ2-3; cdr3_length: 20; v_call: TRBV10-3; d_call: TRBD2; cdr3_aa: CAIRSTGPTGTSGRKDTQYF; cdr3_nt: TGTGCCATCAGGTCGACAGGGCCCACCGGGACTAGCGGGAGAAAAGATACGCAGTATTTT
clone_size: NA; j_call: TRBJ2-7; cdr3_length: 14; v_call: TRBV11-2; d_call: NA; cdr3_aa: CASSFGIDSYEQYF; cdr3_nt: TGTGCCAGCAGCTTCGGTATCGATAGCTACGAGCAGTACTTC
clone_size: NA; j_call: TRBJ2-7; cdr3_length: 13; v_call: TRBV7-3; d_call: NA; cdr3_aa: CASSLNPDYEQYF; cdr3_nt: TGTGCCAGCAGCTTAAATCCCGACTACGAGCAGTACTTC
clone_size: NA; j_call: TRBJ1-2; cdr3_length: 15; v_call: TRBV27; d_call: NA; cdr3_aa: CASSLSFRTNYGYTF; cdr3_nt: TGTGCCAGCAGTTTATCTTTTAGGACTAACTATGGCTACACCTTC
clone_size: NA; j_call: TRBJ2-2; cdr3_length: 17; v_call: TRBV9; d_call: TRBD2; cdr3_aa: CASSAHAGGKNTGELFF; cdr3_nt: TGTGCCAGCAGCGCCCACGCGGGGGGGAAGAACACCGGGGAGCTGTTTTTT
clone_size: NA; j_call: TRBJ2-7; cdr3_length: 13; v_call: TRBV27; d_call: NA; cdr3_aa: CASSFQGAEEQYF; cdr3_nt: TGTGCCAGCAGTTTCCAAGGTGCCGAAGAGCAGTACTTC
clone_size: NA; j_call: TRBJ2-7; cdr3_length: 15; v_call: TRBV11-2; d_call: TRBD2; cdr3_aa: CASSLVAGATYEQYF; cdr3_nt: TGTGCCAGCAGCTTAGTAGCGGGAGCCACCTACGAGCAGTACTTC
clone_size: NA; j_call: TRBJ2-3; cdr3_length: 17; v_call: TRBV6-1; d_call: TRBD2; cdr3_aa: CASSDPKGLDGTDTQYF; cdr3_nt: TGTGCCAGCAGTGATCCTAAGGGACTAGACGGCACAGATACGCAGTATTTT
clone_size: NA; j_call: TRBJ1-5; cdr3_length: 14; v_call: TRBV28; d_call: NA; cdr3_aa: CASSDVRSNQPQHF; cdr3_nt: TGTGCCAGCAGCGACGTTAGGAGCAATCAGCCCCAGCATTTT
clone_size: NA; j_call: TRBJ2-3; cdr3_length: 15; v_call: TRBV9; d_call: NA; cdr3_aa: CASSSSGQWGDTQYF; cdr3_nt: TGTGCCAGCAGTTCATCAGGCCAATGGGGAGATACGCAGTATTTT